This T cell receptor (beta chain) originates from a study of blood T cell repertoires in COVID-19. The overall study: The United States, Italy and Spain were the sources of the acute and convalescent COVID-19 samples. Sample material is recorded as cDNA or gDNA derived from T cells, B-cell-depleted T cells, or PBMCs.

Patients at the Seattle site were enrolled during active infection and followed longitudinally. Produced via immunoSEQ multiplex PCR; TCRdb's table is partial and in-frame only. The sample records nearly 350,000 clones, around 87% being singletons. This clone was seen a handful of times. CDR3 length equals 14 residues. Germline lookup yields CDR1 SNHLY and CDR2 FYNNEI. With 3 bases removed from V and 1 base from J, the gap between germline ends came to 7 bases. The TCR originated in a woman between 45 and 65 years old with COVID-19, enrolled during active disease. The sample comprised peripheral blood. The chain carries TRBV2 and TRBJ1-3; a weak D match, TRBD1 (5 bases). CDR3 DNA: TGTGCCAGCAGTGACAGGGTGTCTGGAAACACCATATATTTT. It codes for CASSDRVSGNTIYF. Complete variable domain (other parts from reference TRBV2 and TRBJ1-3): EPEVTQTPSHQVTQMGQEVILRCVPISNHLYFYWYRQILGQKVEFLVSFYNNEISEKSEIFDDQFSVERPDGSNFTLKIRSTKLEDSAMYFCASSDRVSGNTIYFGEGSWLTVV.